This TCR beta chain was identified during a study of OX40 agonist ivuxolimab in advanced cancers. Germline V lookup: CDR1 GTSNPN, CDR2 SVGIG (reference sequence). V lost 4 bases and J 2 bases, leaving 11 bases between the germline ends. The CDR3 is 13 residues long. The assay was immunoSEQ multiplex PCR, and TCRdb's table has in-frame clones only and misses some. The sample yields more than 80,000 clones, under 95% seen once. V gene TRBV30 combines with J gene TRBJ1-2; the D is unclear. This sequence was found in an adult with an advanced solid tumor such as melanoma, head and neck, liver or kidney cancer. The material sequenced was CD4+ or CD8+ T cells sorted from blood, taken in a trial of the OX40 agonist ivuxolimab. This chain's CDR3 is CAWIPLVNYGYTF. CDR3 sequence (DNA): TGTGCCTGGATACCCCTAGTAAACTATGGCTACACCTTC.